This is a list of T cell receptor beta chains from one sample in a study of T cells in Graves' hyperthyroidism and ophthalmopathy. From the multiplex PCR reads, TCRdb called clonotypes with MiXCR, one entry per CDR3 protein. The sample carries about 640,000 distinct CDR3 sequences, less than 25% recorded once. Sequencing used blood. The receptor set was obtained from a man aged 25 to 40 with Graves' ophthalmopathy. Both conserved end residues are part of each CDR3. D genes are given only for firm matches. Rows may omit the clone size; those that give it use once, few, many or a size class.

CSARSPRNGNQPQHF,TGCAGTGCTAGATCTCCTCGGAACGGCAATCAGCCCCAGCATTTT,.,few,TRBJ1-5,TRBV20-1
CASSPGLAGRLETQYF,TGTGCCAGCTCCCCGGGACTAGCGGGTCGGCTAGAGACCCAGTACTTC,TRBD2,many,TRBJ2-5,TRBV7-8
CATGDTNTGELFF,TGTGCCACCGGGGACACCAACACCGGGGAGCTGTTTTTT,.,.,TRBJ2-2,TRBV25-1
CAWSLGPTLAFF,TGTGCCTGGAGTCTCGGACCGACTCTGGCTTTCTTT,.,many,TRBJ1-1,TRBV30
CASSLVTGGVFHEQYF,TGTGCCAGCAGCTTGGTGACAGGGGGTGTGTTTCACGAGCAGTACTTC,TRBD1,few,TRBJ2-7,TRBV5-5
CASSLPNNEQFF,TGTGCCAGCAGCCTCCCCAACAATGAGCAGTTCTTC,.,.,TRBJ2-1,TRBV9
CASSSGQGESETQYF,TGTGCCAGCAGCTCGGGACAGGGTGAATCGGAGACCCAGTACTTC,TRBD1,many,TRBJ2-5,TRBV11-2
CASSSDPSYKQYF,TGTGCCAGCAGCTCGGATCCATCCTACAAGCAGTACTTC,.,.,TRBJ2-7,TRBV9
CASSLVARPSTDAQYF,TGTGCCAGCAGCTTAGTGGCGCGTCCTAGCACAGATGCGCAGTATTTT,.,.,TRBJ2-3,TRBV7-2
CASSQEGRETGTQYF,TGTGCCAGCAGCCAAGAGGGACGGGAGACTGGTACGCAGTATTTT,.,.,TRBJ2-3,TRBV3-1
CASSSHPAANYGYTF,TGTGCCAGCAGCTCCCACCCAGCAGCCAACTATGGCTACACCTTC,.,many,TRBJ1-2,TRBV11-2
CASRRTSGSGILDEQFF,TGTGCCAGCAGGCGTACTAGCGGGAGTGGAATATTGGATGAGCAGTTCTTC,TRBD2,.,TRBJ2-1,TRBV7-2